This T cell receptor beta chain was captured by sequencing in a study of T-cell memory formation after mild COVID-19. The TCR alpha and TCR beta cDNA libraries, bearing sample barcodes and UMIs, were generated by 5'RACE using constant-segment primers. TCRdb reanalysed the 5' RACE reads using MiXCR and keeps one entry per CDR3 protein. The sample holds fewer than 110,000 distinct CDR3 sequences, over 13% seen once. Trimming at V came to 6 bases and at J to 5 bases, leaving 5 bases not matched to a gene. CDR3 length: 13 amino acids. The germline V gene has CDR1 MNHEY and CDR2 SVGAGI. Findings and caveats of the study: A subset of responding clones appeared in pre-infection memory, suggesting cross-reactive memory joined. Clones that shrank (day 15 to 85) were balanced CD4/CD8, whereas later expanders leaned CD4+. Clones which contracted sat mainly in CM and EM if CD4+, and in EMRA if CD8+.

With regard to this clonotype: Its antigen is still unknown.

The sequenced material came from PBMCs or a T cell subset sorted from them (not recorded which). This TCR derives from a man in his late teens or twenties who had mild COVID-19 (a few samples of this study predate the infection). Cell type and time point are not known. This sequence joins TRBV6-5 and TRBJ2-5; TRBD2 aligns across 8 bases. The chain's CDR3 is CASSDGTRETQYF. Here the CDR3 DNA reads TGTGCCAGCAGCGACGGGACTAGGGAGACCCAGTACTTC.